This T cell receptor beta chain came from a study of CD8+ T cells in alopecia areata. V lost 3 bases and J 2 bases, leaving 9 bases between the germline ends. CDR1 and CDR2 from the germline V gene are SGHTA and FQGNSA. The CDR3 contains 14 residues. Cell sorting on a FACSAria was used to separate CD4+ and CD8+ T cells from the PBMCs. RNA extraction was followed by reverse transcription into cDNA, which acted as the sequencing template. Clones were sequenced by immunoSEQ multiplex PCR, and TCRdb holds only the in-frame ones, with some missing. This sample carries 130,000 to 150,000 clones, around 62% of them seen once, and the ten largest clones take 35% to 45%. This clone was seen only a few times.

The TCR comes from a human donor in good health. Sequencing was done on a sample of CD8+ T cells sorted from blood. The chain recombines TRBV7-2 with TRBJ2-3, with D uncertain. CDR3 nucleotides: TGTGCCAGCAGCTTCGAATATTCCACAGATACGCAGTATTTT. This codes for CASSFEYSTDTQYF.